This TCR beta chain was identified in a study of T cell repertoires in cytomegalovirus infection. Study-level information: CMV infection together with matching HLA type was indicated by public TCR beta signatures.

Whole-study findings and limits: Totalled public TCR beta family frequency picked out people who carried CMV plus the relevant HLA. CMV-specific TCR beta clonotypes restricted by HLA-C dominated the ex vivo response.

The V gene lost 6 bases and the J gene lost 11 bases, with 25 bases spanning the gap. The germline CDR1 and CDR2 sequences are SGHAT and FQNNGV. CDR3 length: 15 residues. As for this clonotype: Its antigen is unknown.

TCRdb reprocessed the reads with MiXCR, giving one entry per CDR3 protein. The data contain approximately 910,000 distinct CDR3 sequences, approximately 32% of them seen just once; the ten biggest clones take up 13%. This clonotype was obtained from a human donor in good health (CMV status not recorded). Some clones in this sample may be carry-over from other donors' samples. V and J are TRBV11-2 and TRBJ1-1; TRBD1 might be the D (6 bases). The sequencing used cultured CD8+ T cells from PBMCs, collected from culture after CMV antigen stimulation. CDR3 bases: TGTGCCAGCAGTCCCTGGAGGGCAGGGGATAGTATGGCTTTCTTT. It translates to CASSPWRAGDSMAFF.